This TCR beta chain emerged from a study of cytomegalovirus exposure and HLA in healthy donors. Across the study: Early on, a data release was issued that held 80 million to 90 million unique TCRs from HLA-typed donors.

The study, taken as a whole, reports: Sequencing depth across donors, presence/absence analyses assumed, was roughly uniform.

Germline CDR1 reads SGHRS; CDR2 reads YFSETQ. This CDR3 is built from 13 residues. After removal of 5 bases from V and 8 bases from J, the junction contained 8 bases not matched to a gene. The study ran its PCR with 60 Vbeta and 13 Jbeta primers. Method: immunoSEQ multiplex PCR; TCRdb's copy keeps in-frame clones and lacks some. The table has about 140,000 clones, roughly 70% seen once. Concerning this clone itself: Its antigen is undetermined.

This TCR was sampled from a male donor in good health and CMV-seronegative. V gene TRBV5-1 combines with J gene TRBJ1-2; TRBD1 agrees at 8 bases. The specimen was PBMCs. CDR3: CASSLGQGEGYTF. DNA of the CDR3: TGCGCCAGCAGTCTCGGACAGGGTGAGGGCTACACCTTC.